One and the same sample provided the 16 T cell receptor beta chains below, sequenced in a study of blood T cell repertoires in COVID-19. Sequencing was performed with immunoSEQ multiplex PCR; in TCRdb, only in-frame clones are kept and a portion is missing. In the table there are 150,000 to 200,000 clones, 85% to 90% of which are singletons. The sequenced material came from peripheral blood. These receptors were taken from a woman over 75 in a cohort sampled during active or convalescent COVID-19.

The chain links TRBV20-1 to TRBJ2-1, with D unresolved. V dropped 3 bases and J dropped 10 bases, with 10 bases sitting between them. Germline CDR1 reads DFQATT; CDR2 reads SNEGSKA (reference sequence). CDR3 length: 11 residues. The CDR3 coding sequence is TGCAGTGCTAGTGAATACAGCGAGCAGTTCTTC. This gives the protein CSASEYSEQFF.

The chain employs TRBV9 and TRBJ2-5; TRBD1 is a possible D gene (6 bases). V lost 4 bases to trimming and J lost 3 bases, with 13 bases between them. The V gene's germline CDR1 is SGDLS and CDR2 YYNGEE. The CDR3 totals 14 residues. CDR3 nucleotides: TGTGCCAGCAGCCCCGGGACACATAAAGAGACCCAGTACTTC. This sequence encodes CASSPGTHKETQYF.

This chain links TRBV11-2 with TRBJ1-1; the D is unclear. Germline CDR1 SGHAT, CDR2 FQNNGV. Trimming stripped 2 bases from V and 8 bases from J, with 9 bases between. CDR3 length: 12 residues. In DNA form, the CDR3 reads TGTGCCAGCAGCTTAACCCCCGAGGAAGCTTTCTTT. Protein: CASSLTPEEAFF.

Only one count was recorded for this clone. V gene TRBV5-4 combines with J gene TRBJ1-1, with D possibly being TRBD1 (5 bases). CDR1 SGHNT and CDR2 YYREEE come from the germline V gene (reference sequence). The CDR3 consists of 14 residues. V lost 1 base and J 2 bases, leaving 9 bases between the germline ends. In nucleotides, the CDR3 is TGTGCCAGCAGCTTGACGGGGGTAAACACTGAAGCTTTCTTT. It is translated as CASSLTGVNTEAFF.

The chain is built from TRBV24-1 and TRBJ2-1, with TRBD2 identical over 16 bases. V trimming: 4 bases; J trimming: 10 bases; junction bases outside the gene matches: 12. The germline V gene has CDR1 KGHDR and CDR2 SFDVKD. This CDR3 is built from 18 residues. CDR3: CATSEPSGTSGRAGEQFF. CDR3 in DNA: TGTGCCACCAGTGAACCCTCCGGGACTAGCGGGAGGGCCGGGGAGCAGTTCTTC.

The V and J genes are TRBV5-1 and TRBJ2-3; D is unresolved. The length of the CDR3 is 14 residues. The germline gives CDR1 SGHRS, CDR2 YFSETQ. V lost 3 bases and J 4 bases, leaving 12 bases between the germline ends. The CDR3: CASSSGTRADTQYF. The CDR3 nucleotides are TGCGCCAGCAGCTCAGGCACCCGCGCAGATACGCAGTATTTT.

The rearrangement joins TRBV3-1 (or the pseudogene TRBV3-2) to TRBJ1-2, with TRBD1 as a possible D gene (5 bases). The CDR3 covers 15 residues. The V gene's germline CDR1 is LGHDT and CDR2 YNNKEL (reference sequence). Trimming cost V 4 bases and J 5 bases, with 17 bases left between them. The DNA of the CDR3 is TGTGCCAGCAGCCGGTACATCGGGGGTGGGTATGGCTACACCTTC. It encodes CASSRYIGGGYGYTF.

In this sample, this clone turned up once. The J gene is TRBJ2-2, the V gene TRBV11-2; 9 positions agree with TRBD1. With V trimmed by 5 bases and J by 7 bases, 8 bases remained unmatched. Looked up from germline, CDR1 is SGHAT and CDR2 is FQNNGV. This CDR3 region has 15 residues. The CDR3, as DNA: TGTGCCAGCAGCACCTACAGGGGGCGCGGCGGGGAGCTGTTTTTT. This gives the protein CASSTYRGRGGELFF.

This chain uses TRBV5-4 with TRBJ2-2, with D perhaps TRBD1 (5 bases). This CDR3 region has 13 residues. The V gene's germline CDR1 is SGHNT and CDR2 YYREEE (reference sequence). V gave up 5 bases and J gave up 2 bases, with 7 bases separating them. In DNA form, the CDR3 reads TGTGCCAGCAGGCAGGGAAACACCGGGGAGCTGTTTTTT. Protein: CASRQGNTGELFF.

The CDR3 protein is CASRAGTTQETQYF. The CDR3 coding sequence is TGTGCCAGCAGGGCCGGGACAACGCAAGAGACCCAGTACTTC. This chain connects TRBV6-5 to TRBJ2-5, with a weak D call TRBD1 (6 bases). The V gene lost 6 bases and the J gene lost 2 bases, with 13 bases spanning the gap. The V gene's germline CDR1 is MNHEY and CDR2 SVGAGI. This CDR3 comprises 14 residues.

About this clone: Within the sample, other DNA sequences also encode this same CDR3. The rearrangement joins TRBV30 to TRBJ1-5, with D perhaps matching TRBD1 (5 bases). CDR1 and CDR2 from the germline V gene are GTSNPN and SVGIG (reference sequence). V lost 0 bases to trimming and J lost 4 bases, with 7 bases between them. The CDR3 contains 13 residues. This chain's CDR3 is CAWSVRGNQPQHF. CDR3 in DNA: TGTGCCTGGAGTGTACGGGGGAATCAGCCCCAGCATTTT.

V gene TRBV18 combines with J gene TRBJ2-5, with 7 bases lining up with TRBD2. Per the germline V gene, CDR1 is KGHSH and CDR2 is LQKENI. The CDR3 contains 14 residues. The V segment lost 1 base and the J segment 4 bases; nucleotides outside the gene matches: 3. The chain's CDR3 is CASSPREGIETQYF. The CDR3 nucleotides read TGTGCCAGCTCACCACGGGAGGGGATAGAGACCCAGTACTTC.

DNA for the CDR3: TGTGCCAGCAGTGGGACTAGCGGGGGCTCCTACAATGAGCAGTTCTTC. Its translation: CASSGTSGGSYNEQFF. The chain employs TRBV28 and TRBJ2-1, with 14 bases aligning to TRBD2. The CDR3 length is 16 residues. Germline V gene sequence: CDR1 MDHEN, CDR2 SYDVKM. V gave up 5 bases and J gave up 0 bases; unmatched junction bases: 0.

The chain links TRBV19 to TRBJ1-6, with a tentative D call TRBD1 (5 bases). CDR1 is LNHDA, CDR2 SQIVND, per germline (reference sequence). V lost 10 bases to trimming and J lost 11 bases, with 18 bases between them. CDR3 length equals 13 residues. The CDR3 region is CATAQVLQAPLHF. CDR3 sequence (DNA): TGTGCCACCGCACAGGTCCTCCAGGCACCCCTCCACTTT.

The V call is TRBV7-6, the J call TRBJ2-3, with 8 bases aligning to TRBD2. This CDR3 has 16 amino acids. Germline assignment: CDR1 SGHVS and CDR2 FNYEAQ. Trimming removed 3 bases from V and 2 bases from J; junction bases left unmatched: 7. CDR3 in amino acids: CASSFETAGVTDTQYF. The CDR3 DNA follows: TGTGCCAGCAGCTTTGAGACAGCGGGAGTCACAGATACGCAGTATTTT. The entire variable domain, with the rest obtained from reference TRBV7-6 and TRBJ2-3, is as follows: GAGVSQSPRYKVTKRGQDVALRCDPISGHVSLYWYRQALGQGPEFLTYFNYEAQQDKSGLPNDRFSAERPEGSISTLTIQRTEQRDSAMYRCASSFETAGVTDTQYFGPGTRLTVL.

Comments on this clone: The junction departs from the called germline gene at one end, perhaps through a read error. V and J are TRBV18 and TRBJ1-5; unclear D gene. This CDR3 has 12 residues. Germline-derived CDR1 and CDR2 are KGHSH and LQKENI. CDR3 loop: CASSPNSQLQHF. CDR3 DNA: TGTGCCAGCTCACCAAACAGCCAGCTCCAGCATTTT.